The source of this T cell receptor (beta chain) is a study of blood T cells in healthy people across ages. Study findings and constraints: Relative to aged donors, long-lived donors carried more naive CD4+ cells and displayed higher diversity. The study regarded diversity estimates from one million T cells as underestimates. Higher naive T cell percentage went strongly together with higher TCR beta diversity.

The use of a sample-barcoded 5' primer and a J-beta primer mix characterized a second PCR of about 6 to 11 cycles. With 12 random nucleotides, a template-switch adaptor tagged each individual cDNA molecule. Using its own MiXCR run on the 5' RACE reads, TCRdb lists one record per CDR3 protein. The sample records around 2 million distinct CDR3 sequences, approximately 40% being singletons. This clonotype was picked up a small number of times. Its antigen is undetermined. The germline V gene has CDR1 SGHTA and CDR2 FQGNSA. V shed 8 bases, J shed 2 bases, and the junction held 12 bases outside the gene matches. CDR3 size: 15 residues.

The genes are TRBV7-2 and TRBJ2-7, with 7 positions matching TRBD1. Sequences were obtained from blood. The clonotype was recovered from a human donor in good health. The CDR3 DNA reads TGTGCCAGCGGCTCCAGACAGGGTAACCCCTACGAGCAGTACTTC. This sequence encodes CASGSRQGNPYEQYF.